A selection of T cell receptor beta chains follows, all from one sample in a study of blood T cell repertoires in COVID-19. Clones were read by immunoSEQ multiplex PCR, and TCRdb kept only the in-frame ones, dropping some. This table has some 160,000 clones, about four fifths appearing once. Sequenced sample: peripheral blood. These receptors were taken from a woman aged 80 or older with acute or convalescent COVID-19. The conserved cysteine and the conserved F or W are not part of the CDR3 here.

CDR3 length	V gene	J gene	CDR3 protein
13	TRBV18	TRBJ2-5	ASSPSQGGQETQY
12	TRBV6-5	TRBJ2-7	ASRNLGGPYEQY
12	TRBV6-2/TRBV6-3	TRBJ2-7	ASSHGTGVREQY
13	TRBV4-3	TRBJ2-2	ASSQDIAGPGELF
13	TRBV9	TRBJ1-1	ASSATGTANTEAF
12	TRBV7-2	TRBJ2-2	ASSTQGNAGELF
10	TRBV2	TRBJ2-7	ASSRDRGEQY
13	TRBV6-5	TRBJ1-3	ASSFQGALGNTIY
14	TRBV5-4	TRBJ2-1	ASSLLTSPAVNEQF
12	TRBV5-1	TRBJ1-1	ASSPDSQNTEAF
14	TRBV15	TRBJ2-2	ATSRDLSGNIGELF
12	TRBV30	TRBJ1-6	AWSEGLYNSPLH
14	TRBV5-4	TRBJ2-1	ASSLDPSASYNEQF
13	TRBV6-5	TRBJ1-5	ASRNRGTGNQPQH
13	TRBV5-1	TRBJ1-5	ASSLAGISNQPQH
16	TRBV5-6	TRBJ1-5	ASSLSLSGVTTVEPQH
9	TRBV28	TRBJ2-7	ASTSAYEQY
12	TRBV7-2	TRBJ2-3	ASSPQLLVNTQY
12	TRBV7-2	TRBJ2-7	ASSYRTGDYEQY
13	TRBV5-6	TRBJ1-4	ASSNRGRTNEKLF
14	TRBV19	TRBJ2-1	ASSQGGGLQYNEQF
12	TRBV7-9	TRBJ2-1	ASSLGTRYNEQF
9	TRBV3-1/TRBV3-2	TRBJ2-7	ASSQGGQFD
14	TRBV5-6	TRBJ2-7	ASSSTNTGSSNEQY
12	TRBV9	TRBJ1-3	ASSFQGSGNTIY
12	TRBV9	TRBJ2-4	ASSAIGQGSIQY
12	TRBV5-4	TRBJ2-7	ASSGGQFPYEQY
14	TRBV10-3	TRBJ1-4	AISESGTGGEEKLF
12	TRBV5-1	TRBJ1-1	ASSIQGGLAEAF
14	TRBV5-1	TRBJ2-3	ASSIMPAGDTDTQY
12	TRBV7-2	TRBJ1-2	ASSLGTAYYGYT